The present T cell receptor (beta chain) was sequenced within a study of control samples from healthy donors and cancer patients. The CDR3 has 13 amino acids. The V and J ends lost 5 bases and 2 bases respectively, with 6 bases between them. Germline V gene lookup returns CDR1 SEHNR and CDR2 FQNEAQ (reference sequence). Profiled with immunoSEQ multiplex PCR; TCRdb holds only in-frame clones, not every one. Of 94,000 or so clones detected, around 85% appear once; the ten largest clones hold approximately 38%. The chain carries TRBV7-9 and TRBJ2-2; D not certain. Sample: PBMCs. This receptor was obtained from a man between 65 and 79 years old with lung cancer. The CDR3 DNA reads TGTGCCAGCAGCAGAGGTAACACCGGGGAGCTGTTTTTT. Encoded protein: CASSRGNTGELFF.